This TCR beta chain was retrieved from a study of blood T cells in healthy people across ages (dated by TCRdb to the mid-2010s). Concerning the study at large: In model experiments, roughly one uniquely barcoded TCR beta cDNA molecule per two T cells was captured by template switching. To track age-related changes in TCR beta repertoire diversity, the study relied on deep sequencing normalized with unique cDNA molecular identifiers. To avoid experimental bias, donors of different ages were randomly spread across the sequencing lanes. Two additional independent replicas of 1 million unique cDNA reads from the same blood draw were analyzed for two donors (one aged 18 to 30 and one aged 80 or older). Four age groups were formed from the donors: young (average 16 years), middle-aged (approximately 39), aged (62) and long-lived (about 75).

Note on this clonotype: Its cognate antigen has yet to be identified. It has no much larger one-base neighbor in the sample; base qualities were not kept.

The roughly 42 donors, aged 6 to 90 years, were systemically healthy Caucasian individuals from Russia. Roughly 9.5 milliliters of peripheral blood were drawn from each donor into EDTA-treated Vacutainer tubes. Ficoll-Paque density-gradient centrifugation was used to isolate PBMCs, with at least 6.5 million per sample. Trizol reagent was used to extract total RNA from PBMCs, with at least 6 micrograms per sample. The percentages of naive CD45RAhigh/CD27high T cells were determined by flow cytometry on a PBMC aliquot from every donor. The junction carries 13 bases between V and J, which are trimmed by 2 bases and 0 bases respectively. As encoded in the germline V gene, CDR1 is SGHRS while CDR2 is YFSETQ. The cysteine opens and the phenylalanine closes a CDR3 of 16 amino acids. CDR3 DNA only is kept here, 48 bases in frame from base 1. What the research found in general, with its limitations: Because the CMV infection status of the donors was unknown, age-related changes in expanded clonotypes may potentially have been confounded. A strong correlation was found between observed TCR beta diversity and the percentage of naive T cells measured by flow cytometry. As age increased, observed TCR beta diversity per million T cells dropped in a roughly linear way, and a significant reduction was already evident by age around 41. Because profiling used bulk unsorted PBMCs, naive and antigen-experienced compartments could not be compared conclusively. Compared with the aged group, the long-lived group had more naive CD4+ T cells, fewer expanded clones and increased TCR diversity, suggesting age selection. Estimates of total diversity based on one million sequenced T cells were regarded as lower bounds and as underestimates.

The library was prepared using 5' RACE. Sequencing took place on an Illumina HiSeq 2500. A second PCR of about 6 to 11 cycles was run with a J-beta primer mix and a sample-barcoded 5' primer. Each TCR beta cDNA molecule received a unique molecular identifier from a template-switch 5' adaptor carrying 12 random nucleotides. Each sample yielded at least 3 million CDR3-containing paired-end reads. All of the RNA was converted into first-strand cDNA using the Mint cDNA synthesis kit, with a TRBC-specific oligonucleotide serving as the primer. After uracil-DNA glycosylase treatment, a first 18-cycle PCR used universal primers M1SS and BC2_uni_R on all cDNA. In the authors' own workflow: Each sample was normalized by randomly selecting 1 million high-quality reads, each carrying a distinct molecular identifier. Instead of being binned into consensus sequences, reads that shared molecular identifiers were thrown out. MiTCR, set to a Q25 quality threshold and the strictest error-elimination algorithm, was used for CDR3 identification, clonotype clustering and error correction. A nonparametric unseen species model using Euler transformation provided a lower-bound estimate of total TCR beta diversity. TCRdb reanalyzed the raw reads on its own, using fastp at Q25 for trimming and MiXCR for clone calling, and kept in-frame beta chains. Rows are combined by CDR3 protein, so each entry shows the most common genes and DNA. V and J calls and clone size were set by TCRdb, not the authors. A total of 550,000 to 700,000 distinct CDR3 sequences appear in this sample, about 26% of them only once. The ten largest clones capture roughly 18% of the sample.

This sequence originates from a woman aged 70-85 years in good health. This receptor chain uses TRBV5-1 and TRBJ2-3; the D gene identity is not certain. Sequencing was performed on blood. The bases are TGCGCCAGCAGCTTTGGTTCCAGCCAGAGCACAGATACGCAGTATTTT. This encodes CASSFGSSQSTDTQYF.